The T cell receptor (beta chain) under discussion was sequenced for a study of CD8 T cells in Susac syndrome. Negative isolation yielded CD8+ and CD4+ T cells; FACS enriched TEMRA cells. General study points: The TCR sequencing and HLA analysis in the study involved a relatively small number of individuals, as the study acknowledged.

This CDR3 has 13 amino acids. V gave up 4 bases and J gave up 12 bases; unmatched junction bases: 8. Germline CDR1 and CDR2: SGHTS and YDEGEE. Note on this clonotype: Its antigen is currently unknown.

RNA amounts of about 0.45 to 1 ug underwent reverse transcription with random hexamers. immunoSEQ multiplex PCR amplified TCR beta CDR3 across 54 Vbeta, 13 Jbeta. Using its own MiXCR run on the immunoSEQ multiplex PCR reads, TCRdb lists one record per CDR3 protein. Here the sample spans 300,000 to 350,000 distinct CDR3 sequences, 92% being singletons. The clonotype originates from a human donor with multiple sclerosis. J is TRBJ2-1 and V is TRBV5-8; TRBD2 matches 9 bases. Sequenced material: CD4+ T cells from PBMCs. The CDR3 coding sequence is TGTGCCAGCAGCGCGGGACTAGCTTCGTGGCAGTTCTTC. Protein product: CASSAGLASWQFF.